This T cell receptor (beta chain) derives from a study of OX40 agonist ivuxolimab in advanced cancers. TCRdb's table, derived via immunoSEQ multiplex PCR, lists solely in-frame clones and lacks some. The sample consists of thousands of clones, less than 70% of them appearing once. V lost 4 bases and J lost 7, with 20 bases in between. Germline V CDR1 and CDR2: MGHRA, YSYEKL. The CDR3 is 15 residues long. Sequenced material: CD4+ or CD8+ T cells sorted from blood, taken in a trial of the OX40 agonist ivuxolimab. The chain recombines TRBV4-1 with TRBJ2-7; D is uncertain. This TCR derives from an adult with an advanced solid tumor such as melanoma, head and neck, liver or kidney cancer. CDR3 nucleotides: TGCGCCAGCAGCCCGGAGTCGGATCCCCGGGTTGAGCAGTACTTC. Encoded protein: CASSPESDPRVEQYF.